Below, 14 T cell receptor beta chains from the same sample are listed, as sequenced in a study of blood T cell repertoires in COVID-19. Method: immunoSEQ multiplex PCR; TCRdb's copy keeps in-frame clones and lacks some. The sample holds 60,000 to 90,000 clones, about four fifths seen once. Sequenced sample: peripheral blood. The receptors here all came from a man between 45 and 60 years old with acute or convalescent COVID-19.

The rearrangement links TRBV4-1 to TRBJ2-7; 7 nucleotides match TRBD1. The CDR3 has 14 amino acids. Germline CDR1 is MGHRA and CDR2 is YSYEKL. V shed 4 bases, J shed 0 bases, and the junction held 3 bases outside the gene matches. The CDR3 region has the DNA TGCGCCAGCAGCCCGGGACAGAGCTCCTACGAGCAGTACTTC. Amino acids: CASSPGQSSYEQYF.

The genes are TRBV5-1 and TRBJ2-2; D is uncertain. The CDR3 extends over 18 amino acids. Germline CDR1 and CDR2: SGHRS and YFSETQ. V was pared by 3 bases and J by 0 bases, with 18 bases between. CDR3 nucleotides: TGCGCCAGCAGCTCCTGGTCGGCGGCAGCCACGAACACCGGGGAGCTGTTTTTT. It encodes CASSSWSAAATNTGELFF.

J is TRBJ2-2 and V is TRBV4-3; weak D call: TRBD2 (7 bases). CDR3 size: 16 residues. V was trimmed by 4 bases and J by 6 bases, leaving 18 bases between them. Germline CDR1 and CDR2: LGHNA and YSLEER. The CDR3 loop reads CASSPGVGGLAGELFF. DNA of the CDR3: TGCGCCAGCAGCCCAGGGGTGGGAGGGCTCGCCGGGGAGCTGTTTTTT.

This chain links TRBV9 with TRBJ2-3; D possibly corresponds to TRBD2 (5 bases). The CDR3 length is 15 residues. Trimming removed 0 bases at V and 2 bases at J, with 10 bases between. CDR1 is SGDLS and CDR2 is YYNGEE in the germline V gene. The chain's CDR3 is CASSVEGATTDTQYF. The CDR3 DNA is TGTGCCAGCAGCGTAGAGGGAGCTACCACAGATACGCAGTATTTT.

The V gene is TRBV18, the J gene TRBJ1-1, with D maybe TRBD1 (5 bases). The CDR3 is 14 amino acids. The V gene's germline CDR1 is KGHSH and CDR2 LQKENI. Deletions cut 3 bases from V and 6 bases from J, with 14 bases between. In DNA, the CDR3 is TGTGCCAGCTCACCCGCCGCCACAGGTTCTGAAGCTTTCTTT. The encoded protein is CASSPAATGSEAFF.

The V and J genes are TRBV12-5 and TRBJ1-5; D is possibly TRBD1 (5 bases). Germline lookup yields CDR1 LGHNT and CDR2 FRNRAP. This CDR3 has 17 residues. The V gene lost 0 bases and the J gene lost 4 bases, with 16 bases spanning the gap. CDR3 residues: CASGLVQGTAGNQPQHF. The CDR3 region has the DNA TGTGCTAGTGGTTTGGTTCAGGGCACTGCGGGAAATCAGCCCCAGCATTTT.

This rearrangement joins TRBV9 to TRBJ2-1; TRBD2 matches 8 bases. The CDR3 sequence is 15 residues long. The germline CDR1 and CDR2 sequences are SGDLS and YYNGEE. J gave up 8 bases and V 2 bases, and 9 bases lay outside the gene matches. CDR3 loop: CASSVRTSSPYEQFF. Written as DNA, the CDR3 is TGTGCCAGCAGCGTCCGGACTAGCTCCCCCTATGAGCAGTTCTTC.

The chain combines TRBV9 with TRBJ2-1, with a tentative D call TRBD2 (5 bases). This CDR3 contains 16 residues. Trimming cost V 4 bases and J 1 base, with 15 bases left between them. The V gene's germline CDR1 is SGDLS and CDR2 YYNGEE. The CDR3 bases are TGTGCCAGCAGCCCTTTGACGGGATATTCCTACAATGAGCAGTTCTTC. Protein product: CASSPLTGYSYNEQFF.

The J gene is TRBJ1-1, the V gene TRBV9, with D hard to call. CDR1 SGDLS and CDR2 YYNGEE come from the germline V gene. CDR3 length: 13 residues. The ends were cut back, 8 bases at V and 5 bases at J, with 16 bases in the middle. The CDR3 reads CASLPLRGTEAFF. CDR3 nucleotide sequence: TGTGCCAGTCTCCCACTTCGGGGAACTGAAGCTTTCTTT.

This sequence joins TRBV16 and TRBJ2-5; D is perhaps TRBD1 (6 bases). The CDR3 loop spans 14 amino acids. The V gene lost 4 bases and the J gene lost 1 base, with 10 bases spanning the gap. Germline CDR1 and CDR2: KGHSY and FQNENV. The CDR3 is CASSPTGVQETQYF. Here the CDR3 DNA reads TGTGCCAGCAGCCCGACAGGCGTCCAAGAGACCCAGTACTTC.

The chain uses TRBV4-2 and TRBJ1-4; 11 positions agree with TRBD1. The CDR3 runs 17 residues. Germline CDR1 and CDR2: LGHNA and YNFKEQ. J lost 7 bases, V lost 0 bases, and 7 bases had no gene match. This CDR3 reads CASSQDLDRGRFEKLFF. CDR3 nucleotide sequence: TGTGCCAGCAGCCAAGACCTGGACAGGGGGCGTTTTGAAAAACTGTTTTTT.

V usage is TRBV7-2 and J usage is TRBJ1-1, with D perhaps TRBD1 (5 bases). Per germline, CDR1 SGHTA and CDR2 FQGNSA. This CDR3 contains 14 residues. V lost 2 bases to trimming and J lost 4 bases, with 11 bases between them. CDR3 protein: CASSLQGRATEAFF. For the CDR3, the DNA is TGTGCCAGCAGCTTACAGGGTCGGGCCACTGAAGCTTTCTTT.

This clone has only one observation. The rearrangement links TRBV20-1 to TRBJ2-1; D perhaps matches TRBD2 (5 bases). This CDR3 has 14 amino acids. Germline assignment: CDR1 DFQATT and CDR2 SNEGSKA (reference sequence). V lost 3 bases and J 6 bases, leaving 15 bases between the germline ends. CDR3 region: CSASLWRAINEQFF. The CDR3 region has the DNA TGCAGTGCTAGTTTGTGGCGGGCGATCAATGAGCAGTTCTTC.

This clone was found a few times. The chain uses TRBV10-1 and TRBJ2-7, with TRBD2 matching over 7 bases. V lost 10 bases to trimming and J lost 1 base; unmatched junction nucleotides: 16. The CDR3 has 16 amino acids. CDR1 WNHNN and CDR2 SYGVQD come from the germline V gene (reference sequence). CDR3: CANLTPGREESYEQYF. The CDR3 coding sequence is TGCGCCAACCTGACCCCGGGGAGGGAGGAGTCCTACGAGCAGTACTTC.